The clone carrying this T cell receptor beta chain was seen a single time. This entry belongs to a study of blood T cell repertoires in COVID-19. As originally analysed: Reference gene primer amplification in the assay estimated nucleated cell counts. Measured with immunoSEQ multiplex PCR; TCRdb has only the in-frame clones, and not every one. From that table come the V and J calls and clone size; the DNA was used to work out D and trimming. The table records about 380,000 clones, approximately 77% of them present only once. This sequence was found in a human donor with acute or convalescent COVID-19. The donor label of this sample is uncertain. Sequencing used peripheral blood.

The CDR3 nucleotides read TGTGCCAGCAGCGCGGGACAGGTTTATAGCAATCAGCCCCAGCATTTT. As protein: CASSAGQVYSNQPQHF. This rearrangement joins TRBV5-5 to TRBJ1-5; 8 bases are a match to TRBD1. The CDR3 covers 16 residues. The J segment lost 0 bases and the V segment lost 4 bases, leaving 6 bases of the junction unmatched. The germline gives CDR1 SGHKS, CDR2 YYEKEE (reference sequence).